These 26 T cell receptor beta chains were all obtained from the same sample, sequenced in a study of post-analysis software for immune sequencing data. Findings and limits, study-wide: Elevated frequency relative to controls characterized four or five TRBV segments in patients, TRBV5-6, TRBV5-1 and TRBV20-1 among them.

Their specific antigens are unknown. Presence of unique molecular identifiers characterized the TCR beta cDNA libraries. TCRdb itself ran the PCR reads through MiXCR, one entry per CDR3 protein. Among about 460,000 distinct CDR3 sequences listed, around 40% were seen once. The sample taken for sequencing was blood. The receptors originated from a girl between 10 and 17 years old with multiple sclerosis.

This clonotype was detected a few times. The chain recombines TRBV20-1 with TRBJ2-7; the D gene is possibly TRBD2 (5 bases). V shed 1 base and J shed 1 base, with 11 bases lying between them. The germline CDR1 and CDR2 sequences are DFQATT and SNEGSKA (reference sequence). The CDR3 extends over 14 amino acids. DNA for the CDR3: TGCAGTGCTAGAGGCATCGGACTGTCCTACGAGCAGTACTTC. Residues: CSARGIGLSYEQYF.

This clonotype has more than one count but fewer than ten. J is TRBJ2-4 and V is TRBV7-2; no clear D. This CDR3 region has 14 residues. The germline V gene encodes CDR1 SGHTA and CDR2 FQGNSA. V lost 5 bases and J lost 3, with 11 bases in between. Here the CDR3 reads CASSVTPNKNIQYF. In nucleotides, the CDR3 is TGTGCCAGCAGCGTGACCCCTAACAAAAACATTCAGTACTTC.

The chain uses TRBV6-4 and TRBJ2-1; the D gene is possibly TRBD1 (5 bases). This CDR3 contains 17 residues. Looked up from germline, CDR1 is MRHNA and CDR2 is SNTAGT. Trimming cost V 0 bases and J 3 bases, with 15 bases left between them. The CDR3 is CASSDSYRGRLYNEQFF. The CDR3 DNA reads as TGTGCCAGCAGTGACTCTTATAGGGGTCGACTCTACAATGAGCAGTTCTTC.

The chain uses TRBV11-2 and TRBJ2-3; no reliable D call. The CDR3 has 13 amino acids. The V and J ends lost 3 bases and 4 bases respectively, with 8 bases between them. Germline assignment: CDR1 SGHAT and CDR2 FQNNGV. CDR3 sequence (DNA): TGTGCCAGCAGCTTCCCCAAATCAGATACGCAGTATTTT. Protein: CASSFPKSDTQYF.

This clonotype was counted between two and nine times. The CDR3 DNA reads as TGTGCCAGCAGCCAAGATCCCGGGACAGGGATCGAGCAGTACTTC. It codes for CASSQDPGTGIEQYF. This sequence joins TRBV3-1 and TRBJ2-7; TRBD1 matches 9 bases. CDR1 and CDR2 from the germline V gene are LGHDT and YNNKEL (reference sequence). After removal of 0 bases from V and 6 bases from J, the junction contained 6 bases not matched to a gene. The CDR3 has 15 amino acids.

The genes are TRBV5-1 and TRBJ2-5; D could derive from TRBD1 or TRBD2 (5 bases each). With 6 bases removed from V and 2 bases from J, the gap between germline ends came to 17 bases. The V gene's germline CDR1 is SGHRS and CDR2 YFSETQ. The CDR3 loop spans 15 amino acids. CDR3 region: CASNRVPGPQETQYF. CDR3 bases: TGCGCCAGCAATCGAGTTCCGGGGCCTCAAGAGACCCAGTACTTC. Full variable domain (remainder filled in from reference TRBV5-1 and TRBJ2-5): KAGVTQTPRYLIKTRGQQVTLSCSPISGHRSVSWYQQTPGQGLQFLFEYFSETQRNKGNFPGRFSGRQFSNSRSEMNVSTLELGDSALYLCASNRVPGPQETQYFGPGTRLLVL.

The sample holds a few counts of this clonotype. The rearrangement links TRBV20-1 to TRBJ2-1; a weak D match, TRBD1 (6 bases). Germline V lookup: CDR1 DFQATT, CDR2 SNEGSKA (reference sequence). The germline V and J ends were trimmed by 4 bases and 5 bases, with 9 bases remaining between them. The CDR3 covers 12 residues. CDR3 nucleotide sequence: TGCAGTGCTACCCCAGGGGACAATGAGCAGTTCTTC. Protein product: CSATPGDNEQFF.

This clonotype was detected only once. The V gene is TRBV5-8, the J gene TRBJ2-1, with TRBD2 as a possible D gene (6 bases). The CDR3 spans 16 residues. Between the trimmed V and J ends, which lost 4 bases and 5 bases, there was a span of 19 bases. Germline CDR1 and CDR2: SGHTS and YDEGEE. The CDR3 reads CASSPPWGELNNEQFF. The CDR3 DNA is TGTGCCAGCAGCCCCCCGTGGGGGGAACTTAACAATGAGCAGTTCTTC.

The rearrangement uses TRBV29-1 and TRBJ2-1; 7 bases are a match to TRBD2. CDR3 length: 14 residues. The V segment lost 3 bases and the J segment 4 bases; nucleotides outside the gene matches: 6. Germline CDR1 and CDR2: SQVTM and ANQGSEA. As DNA, the CDR3 is TGCAGCGTTGACGATAGCGGGTCTTACAATGAGCAGTTCTTC. It specifies CSVDDSGSYNEQFF.

V gene TRBV20-1 combines with J gene TRBJ1-1; 9 bases align to TRBD1. The CDR3 contains 15 residues. V lost 1 base to trimming and J lost 2 bases; unmatched junction nucleotides: 5. Germline V gene sequence: CDR1 DFQATT, CDR2 SNEGSKA (reference sequence). For the CDR3, the DNA is TGCAGTGCTAGAGCCCCGGGACAGGGTAACACTGAAGCTTTCTTT. This codes for CSARAPGQGNTEAFF.

The chain couples TRBV15 to TRBJ2-1, with a possible D match to TRBD1 (8 bases). The CDR3 spans 12 residues. V was cut by 4 bases and J by 12 bases, with 13 bases left in between. Germline CDR1 reads LNHNV; CDR2 reads YYDKDF (reference sequence). The CDR3 coding sequence is TGTGCCACCAGCACAGGGGGCGGGGGGCAGTTCTTC. It specifies CATSTGGGGQFF.

This chain joins TRBV15 and TRBJ1-1; maybe TRBD1 (5 bases). With 4 bases removed from V and 2 bases from J, the gap between germline ends came to 8 bases. CDR1 LNHNV and CDR2 YYDKDF come from the germline V gene (reference sequence). The CDR3 is made up of 13 amino acids. DNA for the CDR3: TGTGCCACCAGCACGGACATCAACACTGAAGCTTTCTTT. Residues: CATSTDINTEAFF.

V usage is TRBV20-1 and J usage is TRBJ2-1; weak D call: TRBD2 (5 bases). The CDR3 has 12 amino acids. V was shortened by 6 bases and J by 9 bases, with 15 bases between the two germline ends. Germline V gene data show CDR1 as DFQATT and CDR2 as SNEGSKA (reference sequence). The CDR3 here is CSASSRAVEQFF. The DNA of the CDR3 is TGCAGTGCCAGCTCGAGGGCGGTTGAGCAGTTCTTC.

This clonotype has just a few counts. The V call is TRBV12-3 or TRBV12-4, the J call TRBJ2-7; D might be TRBD1 (6 bases). The CDR3 consists of 13 residues. With 4 bases removed from V and 9 bases from J, the gap between germline ends came to 16 bases. The CDR3 DNA reads TGTGCCAGCAGTTCGACAGGTTTTAGGGGGCAGTACTTC. The encoded protein is CASSSTGFRGQYF.

This clonotype was counted a single time. A much larger clonotype is one base distant, so this may be a read error. This chain links TRBV2 with TRBJ2-5; the D gene is possibly TRBD2 (6 bases). The CDR3 has 14 residues. V lost 8 bases and J 11 bases, leaving 24 bases between the germline ends. Germline V gives CDR1 SNHLY, CDR2 FYNNEI. The CDR3 region is CASCERVVSNEQYF. CDR3 bases: TGTGCCAGCTGCGAGCGGGTCGTTTCCAATGAGCAGTACTTC.

The chain employs TRBV7-2 and TRBJ2-1; D perhaps matches TRBD2 (6 bases). The DNA matches TRBJ2-7 better at its end, which makes the J call doubtful. Germline V lookup: CDR1 SGHTA, CDR2 FQGNSA. The CDR3 spans 14 residues. For the CDR3, the DNA is TGTGCCAGCACGCGACGGACTACCTCCCAAGAGCAGTACTTC. Protein: CASTRRTTSQEQYF.

V gene TRBV28 combines with J gene TRBJ2-1; D is uncertain. This CDR3 comprises 15 residues. Germline V gives CDR1 MDHEN, CDR2 SYDVKM. V dropped 5 bases and J dropped 9 bases, with 20 bases sitting between them. In nucleotides, the CDR3 is TGTGCCAGCAGTGATCCTGTTCTCACGGGTTTTGAGCAGTTCTTC. Translated, it gives CASSDPVLTGFEQFF.

This clonotype was picked up many times. The V and J genes are TRBV7-6 and TRBJ2-3, with 7 bases fitting TRBD1. V shed 4 bases and J 6 bases; nucleotides not matched to a gene: 7. The germline V gene encodes CDR1 SGHVS and CDR2 FNYEAQ. This CDR3 is built from 14 residues. In nucleotides, the CDR3 is TGTGCCAGCAGCTGTGAGGGGGCAAGGGATACGCAGTATTTT. It specifies CASSCEGARDTQYF.

The CDR3 DNA reads TGCAGTGCTAGAGATAGTCGGACCCAAGAGACCCAGTACTTC. Protein product: CSARDSRTQETQYF. The V gene is TRBV20-1, the J gene TRBJ2-5, with D unresolved. Germline-derived CDR1 and CDR2 are DFQATT and SNEGSKA (reference sequence). The CDR3 is made up of 14 amino acids. Trimming cost V 0 bases and J 1 base, with 9 bases left between them.

The rearrangement joins TRBV5-6 to TRBJ2-3, with D perhaps given as TRBD1 or TRBD2 (5 bases each). Trimming pared 1 base from V and 1 base from J, leaving 19 bases between. CDR3 size: 18 residues. CDR1 is SGHDT and CDR2 is YYEEEE in the germline V gene. The CDR3 DNA sequence: TGTGCCAGCAGCTTGCCAACTCCGGGACCGCGACGCACAGATACGCAGTATTTT. Residues: CASSLPTPGPRRTDTQYF.

A few counts support this clonotype. This chain joins TRBV18 and TRBJ2-5; D remains unclear. V was cut by 2 bases and J by 1 base, with 8 bases left in between. Germline V gene data show CDR1 as KGHSH and CDR2 as LQKENI. The CDR3 runs 14 residues. CDR3 sequence (DNA): TGTGCCAGCTCACCATTCGGACGCCAAGAGACCCAGTACTTC. Translated, it gives CASSPFGRQETQYF.

The chain uses TRBV20-1 and TRBJ2-5; unclear D gene. Germline CDR1 reads DFQATT; CDR2 reads SNEGSKA (reference sequence). The CDR3 covers 15 residues. Trimming took 2 bases from V and 7 from J, leaving 20 bases between them. DNA of the CDR3: TGCAGTGCTAGAAACCTACAGACCCGAGGCGGGACCCAGTACTTC. This translates into CSARNLQTRGGTQYF.

The V call is TRBV20-1, the J call TRBJ2-5; 8 nucleotides agree with TRBD1. V was clipped by 1 base and J by 5 bases; unmatched bases: 12. The germline V gene has CDR1 DFQATT and CDR2 SNEGSKA (reference sequence). This CDR3 spans 16 amino acids. CDR3 sequence: CSARVLGQGLGETQYF. The CDR3 bases are TGCAGTGCTAGAGTTCTCGGACAGGGATTAGGGGAGACCCAGTACTTC.

The V call is TRBV7-3, the J call TRBJ2-1, with D possibly TRBD1 on 5 matching bases. CDR1 and CDR2 (germline): SGHTA, FQGTGA. With 1 base removed from V and 7 bases from J, the gap between germline ends came to 14 bases. This CDR3 is 15 amino acids long. The CDR3 reads CASSLSGAPRNEQFF. CDR3 DNA: TGTGCCAGCAGCTTAAGTGGGGCCCCGAGGAATGAGCAGTTCTTC.

The J gene is TRBJ2-3, the V gene TRBV7-2; D assignment may be TRBD1 or TRBD2 (5 bases each). V was shortened by 2 bases and J by 1 base, with 10 bases between the two germline ends. From germline, CDR1 is SGHTA and CDR2 FQGNSA. The CDR3 sequence is 15 residues long. This CDR3 reads CASSLIEGRTDTQYF. The CDR3, as DNA: TGTGCCAGCAGCTTAATCGAGGGACGCACAGATACGCAGTATTTT.

The rearrangement uses TRBV5-1 and TRBJ2-3, with 11 bases fitting TRBD2. Germline CDR1 and CDR2: SGHRS and YFSETQ. After removal of 8 bases from V and 4 bases from J, the junction contained 9 bases not matched to a gene. This CDR3 has 15 residues. DNA for the CDR3: TGCGCCAGGGCCCTTAGCGGGAGGGGCCCAGATACGCAGTATTTT. It encodes CARALSGRGPDTQYF.